This passage covers 2 T cell receptor beta chains from one sample sequenced in a study of graft-versus-host responses after intestinal transplantation. This table comes from immunoSEQ multiplex PCR, and its TCRdb copy is limited to in-frame clones, with some not included. The sample has 55,000 to 70,000 clones; around 91% are singletons. This specimen consisted of PBMCs, obtained roughly 120 days after intestinal transplantation. These receptors all come from a human patient who received an intestinal transplant, so some T cells may come from the graft donor.

This sequence joins TRBV10-1 and TRBJ2-3, with 9 nucleotides matching TRBD2. Trimming took 8 bases from V and 5 from J; bases not matched to a gene: 8. The CDR3 consists of 14 residues. Germline V gene sequence: CDR1 WNHNN, CDR2 SYGVQD (reference sequence). The CDR3 nucleotides are TGCGCCAGCCAAGGAGAGACTAGCGGAGATACGCAGTATTTT. It yields the protein CASQGETSGDTQYF.

The V call is TRBV6-5, the J call TRBJ2-7, with 10 nucleotides matching TRBD2. The J segment lost 3 bases and the V segment lost 6 bases, leaving 8 bases of the junction unmatched. This CDR3 comprises 15 residues. CDR1 and CDR2 from the germline V gene are MNHEY and SVGAGI. CDR3 nucleotide sequence: TGTGCCAGCAGCCCACTAGCGGGGCTTTACTACGAGCAGTACTTC. Its translation is CASSPLAGLYYEQYF.